This T cell receptor beta chain is from a study of response to subunit inactivated influenza vaccine. From the RT-PCR reads, TCRdb called clonotypes with MiXCR, one entry per CDR3 protein. This sample has about 610,000 distinct CDR3 sequences, with less than 15% found just once. CDR1 is SGHTA and CDR2 is FQGNSA in the germline V gene. The CDR3 totals 15 residues. Deletions cut 6 bases from V and 0 bases from J, with 13 bases between. This clonotype was detected only a few times. No antigen is known for it. Study-level findings and limits: Each seasonal influenza vaccination, the authors suggested, recruits few new T cells.

This TCR derives from a man in his fifties who received an inactivated influenza vaccine. The chain couples TRBV7-2 to TRBJ2-3; D is perhaps TRBD2 (7 bases). This specimen consisted of PBMCs from blood, obtained about 12 days after vaccination. CDR3 in amino acids: CASSRGGSSTDTQYF. CDR3 sequence (DNA): TGTGCCAGCAGTAGGGGGGGATCCAGCACAGATACGCAGTATTTT.